What follows is one TCR beta chain and its context. No antigen is known for it. The assay was immunoSEQ multiplex PCR, and TCRdb's table has in-frame clones only and misses some. This table has more than 150,000 clones, 85% to 95% appearing once. With 4 bases clipped from V and 9 bases from J, the junction kept 10 bases outside the gene matches. CDR3 length: 15 residues. CDR1 is SGHDN and CDR2 is FVKESK in the germline V gene. The sample comes from a study of T cell responses to AZD1222 COVID-19 vaccine. Study-level points and caveats: Nearly half of spike-specific TCRs reportedly target variant regions that are unmutated in the B.1.351 and B.1.1.7 variants. Only 6 or 7 AZD1222 recipients tested seropositive at baseline.

The sequenced sample was peripheral blood, obtained on day 0 of AZD1222 vaccination. The receptor was isolated from an adult in good health. This sequence joins TRBV14 and TRBJ2-1, with TRBD1 matching over 9 bases. The CDR3 DNA is TGTGCCAGCAGCCCTAGACAGGGGGTTTGGAGTGAGCAGTTCTTC. This translates into CASSPRQGVWSEQFF.